Listed here is a single T cell receptor (beta chain). Its specific antigen is unknown. These data originate in a study of cytomegalovirus exposure and HLA in healthy donors (dated by TCRdb to between 2016 and 2019). About the investigation overall: In an earlier analysis of roughly 590 of the donors, around 300 Gb of sequence data and approximately 100 million unique TCR beta sequences from roughly 190 million T cells were reported. An early release covering roughly 640 HLA-typed donors comprised 250 to 350 gigabases of sequencing data and 85 million or so unique TCR sequences. The genetic ancestry cluster associated with self-reported Caucasian donors included roughly four fifths of the roughly 400 genotyped donors. The study was designed to test whether signatures of past pathogen exposure could be identified by cataloging public T cell receptors. The T cell repertoires of 700 or so subjects were profiled by immunosequencing and related to cytomegalovirus serostatus. A separate validation cohort of over 95 different subjects was used in addition to the approximately 670-subject first cohort. To predict cytomegalovirus infection status, the study combined high-throughput TCR immunosequencing, statistical association of individual TCRs with disease status, and machine learning. A later analysis re-examined previously published TCR beta repertoires from around 670 donors and added high-resolution HLA genotyping to investigate patterns of TCR occurrence. Rather than using new phenotypic data, the later analysis identified candidate immune exposures from TCR beta sequences and from how often those sequences occurred across donors. An earlier analysis of around 580 of the donors used high-throughput TCR beta sequencing to judge whether each TCR beta V gene segment behaved as functional or pseudogenic. Alongside the repertoire data, information on donor age, sex, ethnicity and CMV serostatus was compiled. A later genetic analysis took genome-wide SNP genotypes for about 55% of the roughly 700 donors and used that subset as a discovery cohort. Every repertoire in the discovery cohort had been generated on one and the same sequencing platform. HLA typing covered class I and class II loci at four-digit resolution. Typing coverage differed by locus: A, B, C, DRB1 and DQB1 were typed in roughly 620-630 donors, DQA1 in 522, DPA1 in roughly 590, and DPB1 in just under 490. About five DR-DQ haplotypes were treated as single units for association and clustering because of strong linkage in the cohort. Across some 400 genotyped donors of the cohort, an average of about 240,000 unique TCR beta nucleotide sequences per donor were sequenced, and 15% to 20% of those sequences were non-productive.

The research as a whole found: A later analysis associated about 16,000 TCR beta sequences with specific HLA alleles at a false discovery rate of 0.05. In a later analysis, HLA-associated TCR beta chains showed more clonal expansion and lower generation probabilities than non-associated chains that were equally common. In the study, around 150 TCR beta chains were listed as associated with cytomegalovirus. In a later analysis, several top co-occurrence clusters were reported to appear linked to parvovirus B19, influenza, CMV and Epstein-Barr virus. A cluster of highly shared sequence variants was judged likely to be a technical artifact of the sequencing pipeline. While some public TCRs were present in many individuals, most TCR sequences turned up only very rarely across donors. The presence/absence analyses assumed that sequencing depth was roughly uniform across donors, and that assumption may not be true. Most CMV-associated TCR beta chains appeared to be HLA-restricted in a later analysis, and the HLA associations seemed to be driven largely by CMV exposure. Compared with the roughly 670-donor mean, donors in an Asian-associated ancestry cluster had fewer N-insertions in productive TCRs, according to a later genetic analysis. In this cohort, only TCR beta chains were sequenced, and detectable features were limited by the absence of alpha or paired-chain data. In vitro tests confirmed that a few of the cytomegalovirus-associated TCR beta chains recognize cytomegalovirus antigens. Because counts were too low, more than 15 rarely observed V segments, including chromosome 9 orphons, were left out of the earlier analysis of 587 of the donors. Because HLA typing was missing for some donors at each locus, association tests included only the typed subset. Some IMGT-functional V segments, including TRBV6-2 and TRBV6-3, could not be distinguished by the 87-base-pair reads and were therefore excluded. In both the original and validation cohorts, the classifier was reported to diagnose cytomegalovirus status with high specificity and sensitivity. V-gene and J-gene trimming of TCR beta chains was associated with a missense DCLRE1C variant in a later genetic analysis, and the association was replicated in an independent cohort. Broadly in line with IMGT annotations, most TCR beta V segments showed up in productive rearrangements about 87% or about 30% of the time in an earlier analysis of 450 to 750 of the donors. A further reported finding was that TCR beta sequences accurately predicted the HLA-A and HLA-B alleles for most subjects in the first cohort. It was suggested by the authors that the approach could potentially be generalized to other disease states and immunological phenotypes. In a later analysis, TCR association rates were found to vary across HLA loci, with the most associated TCRs seen for DRB1 alleles and the fewest for HLA-C alleles. Linkage disequilibrium might explain the correlated functional status among segregating V segments, but an unknown experimental factor could not be excluded. The only immune exposure information available for the cohort was CMV serostatus. Assigning TCR associations to individual alleles was difficult when HLA alleles, especially DR and DQ, strongly co-occurred.

Inclusive of the bounding cysteine and phenylalanine, the CDR3 is 17 residues long. Here the CDR3 DNA is all that survives: 51 bases in frame from base 1. Trimming takes 2 bases off V and 0 bases off J; junction bases not matched to a gene: 10. Per the germline V gene, SGHRS is the CDR1 and YFSETQ is the CDR2. Library prep was done by the immunoSEQ multiplex PCR assay. The multiplex PCR relied on a mix of 60 forward primers for TCR Vbeta segments and 13 reverse primers for TCR Jbeta segments. Amplification of the CDR3 region of rearranged TCR beta genes was performed with a multiplex PCR assay on genomic DNA. Amplified TCR beta libraries were sequenced as 87-base-pair reads on the Illumina HiSeq System. The paper's data handling went like this. Across the 670 or so repertoires, a later analysis counted roughly 77 million unique TCR beta chains, roughly 11 million of which were shared by at least two donors. To remove PCR and sequencing errors, raw reads were error-corrected and collapsed into unique sequences using a nearest-neighbor algorithm that merged closely related sequences. CDR3 sequences were aligned to IMGT reference sequences to assign V, D and J gene segments. For a sequence to be retained, a match of at least six nucleotides was required to both a V gene segment and a J gene segment. Rearrangements were classified as productive when the CDR3 lacked stop codons and remained in frame with V and J, and all other rearrangements were classified as non-productive. CDR3 was defined by IMGT convention, running from the second conserved V-encoded cysteine to the conserved J-encoded phenylalanine. Sequences without an unambiguous match to a single V gene segment were excluded from the earlier analysis of about 600 of the donors. An earlier analysis of about 590 of the donors classified V segments as functional when productive rearrangements were above 56.7% and as segregating when the standard deviation between donors was above 5%. A statistical classification framework was built for diagnosing cytomegalovirus status from the catalog of TCR beta chain sequences. In a later analysis, TCR nucleotide sequences were compared against IMGT/GENE-DB human TR gene sequences so that V and J genes could be assigned. The TCRdist pipeline was used in a later analysis to assign CDR3 sequences and most-parsimonious VDJ recombination scenarios. In a later analysis, every TCR beta chain was defined by the combination of its CDR3 amino acid sequence and its V-gene family, and reads without a unique V-gene family were dropped. In a later analysis, fewer than 600 highly shared, low-generation-probability nucleotide sequences were removed to address suspected cross-contamination and a sequencing artifact. A later analysis calculated a clonal expansion index for each public chain from normalized within-repertoire ranks of inferred template counts. In a later analysis, generation probabilities were computed with a VDJ recombination model fitted to out-of-frame rearrangements, and the resulting probabilities were checked against IGoR. Hypergeometric tests were used in a later analysis to score TCR-TCR, TCR-HLA and TCR-CMV co-occurrence, with a repertoire-size bias correction applied to the TCR pairs. In a later analysis, false discovery rates were estimated by permuting HLA or CMV assignments 20 times. In a later analysis, co-occurring TCRs were grouped with DBSCAN, and TCRdist sequence similarity was added when clustering was performed within HLA-allele-positive subsets. Repertoires with fewer than 30,000 or more than 120,000 public chains, plus five repertoires with anomalous nucleotide sharing, were excluded from co-occurrence clustering. The table comes from immuneACCESS by way of TCRdb, which keeps in-frame sequences with V and J called. Part of the clones is missing from these tables; in studies checked, under half for an unresolved V gene and the rest for unknown reasons. From that table come the V and J calls and clone size; the DNA was used to work out D and trimming. The sample table holds approximately 70,000 clones. The leading ten clones occupy 1.7% of the sample.

The cohort consisted of 600 to 750 healthy bone marrow donors. All cohort members were sampled while nominally healthy, although unrecorded immune exposures were likely present. The donor was CMV seronegative and was included in the group of approximately 350 seronegative cohort members. Every donor gave a peripheral blood sample, and the peripheral blood mononuclear cells from that sample were used for TCR beta sequencing. Genomic DNA was extracted from the blood cell samples with the Qiagen DNeasy Blood Extraction Kit. The chain employs TRBV5-1 and TRBJ1-1, with 7 bases in between that match TRBD1. Material: PBMCs. The clonotype comes from a woman aged 25-40 years in good health and CMV-seronegative. CDR3 sequence: CASSFYTTQGMNTEAFF. The nucleotides read TGCGCCAGCAGCTTTTACACCACACAGGGGATGAACACTGAAGCTTTCTTT.